A selection of T cell receptor beta chains follows, all from one sample in a study of T cell repertoires in cytomegalovirus infection. TCRdb redid the calling of the reads with MiXCR, one entry per CDR3 protein. The table records approximately 150,000 distinct CDR3 sequences, about 22% of them present only once. Their target antigens are unknown. The material sequenced was CD8+ T cells from cultured PBMCs, taken from culture after CMV antigen stimulation. The receptor source for this set is a human donor in good health (CMV status not recorded). Some clones in this sample may be carry-over from other donors' samples. CDR3s include the opening cysteine and the closing phenylalanine or tryptophan. A D gene is named only where the DNA matches it firmly. The size field is filled for only some rows; it gives once, few, many or a size class.

abundance: once
d_gene: -
j_gene: TRBJ2-7
v_gene: TRBV6-2/TRBV6-3
CDR3nt: TGTGCCAGCAGTTACTTTGGAGAGGTTAACGAGCAGTACTTC
CDR3aa: CASSYFGEVNEQYF

abundance: -
d_gene: TRBD1
j_gene: TRBJ2-7
v_gene: TRBV7-4
CDR3nt: TGTGCCAGCAGCTTACCAGGGGGCGCGGTCGCCCACGAGCAGTACTTC
CDR3aa: CASSLPGGAVAHEQYF

abundance: -
d_gene: -
j_gene: TRBJ2-2
v_gene: TRBV20-1
CDR3nt: TGCAGTGCTAGAGATTGGGGGAACACCGGGGAGCTGTTTTTT
CDR3aa: CSARDWGNTGELFF

abundance: few
d_gene: TRBD1
j_gene: TRBJ1-5
v_gene: TRBV6-2/TRBV6-3
CDR3nt: TGTGCCACCCTGGGACAGGGCGCTTATAGCAATCAGCCCCAGCATTTT
CDR3aa: CATLGQGAYSNQPQHF

abundance: few
d_gene: TRBD1
j_gene: TRBJ2-7
v_gene: TRBV12-3/TRBV12-4
CDR3nt: TGTGCCAGCAGTCTCCGCCCGGGACAGGGTGACGACGAGCAGTACTTC
CDR3aa: CASSLRPGQGDDEQYF

abundance: few
d_gene: -
j_gene: TRBJ1-3
v_gene: TRBV10-3
CDR3nt: TGTGCCATCAGTGAGTCGTTGGCGGGGAGAGGAAACACCATATATTTT
CDR3aa: CAISESLAGRGNTIYF

abundance: -
d_gene: -
j_gene: TRBJ2-3
v_gene: TRBV5-1
CDR3nt: TGCGCCAGCAGCTCGGACGGAGCGGTCACAGATACGCAGTATTTT
CDR3aa: CASSSDGAVTDTQYF

abundance: -
d_gene: -
j_gene: TRBJ2-7
v_gene: TRBV19
CDR3nt: TGTGCCAGTAGTCACTTCCTGGCCCAGGGGGTCGGGGGACGGCAGTACTTC
CDR3aa: CASSHFLAQGVGGRQYF

abundance: -
d_gene: TRBD1
j_gene: TRBJ2-7
v_gene: TRBV28
CDR3nt: TGTGCCAGCAGTTCATGGGACAGGCTGGAATCCTACGAGCAGTACTTC
CDR3aa: CASSSWDRLESYEQYF

abundance: -
d_gene: -
j_gene: TRBJ1-1
v_gene: TRBV12-3/TRBV12-4
CDR3nt: TGTGCCAGCAGTGAAGGGGGTATTGAAGCTTTCTTT
CDR3aa: CASSEGGIEAFF

abundance: -
d_gene: -
j_gene: TRBJ2-1
v_gene: TRBV7-9
CDR3nt: TGTGCCAGCAGCTATAAGCACAATGAGCAGTTCTTC
CDR3aa: CASSYKHNEQFF

abundance: few
d_gene: -
j_gene: TRBJ2-7
v_gene: TRBV7-2
CDR3nt: TGTGCCAGCAGCCCCCGTCTCTACGAGCAGTACTTC
CDR3aa: CASSPRLYEQYF

abundance: -
d_gene: -
j_gene: TRBJ2-1
v_gene: TRBV7-6
CDR3nt: TGTGCCAGCAGCTGGGACCATTCCCCCAACAATGAGCAGTTCTTC
CDR3aa: CASSWDHSPNNEQFF

abundance: -
d_gene: -
j_gene: TRBJ2-7
v_gene: TRBV7-9
CDR3nt: TGTGCCGGCAGCTTAAACGTTGTTCCCTACGAGCAGTACTTC
CDR3aa: CAGSLNVVPYEQYF

abundance: -
d_gene: -
j_gene: TRBJ2-7
v_gene: TRBV19
CDR3nt: TGTGCCAGTAGTCCGGAACGGGGGGCCCTTAGTGAGCAGTACTTC
CDR3aa: CASSPERGALSEQYF

abundance: -
d_gene: -
j_gene: TRBJ1-1
v_gene: TRBV12-5
CDR3nt: TGTGCTAGTGGTCGTCAGATGAATGAAGCTTTCTTT
CDR3aa: CASGRQMNEAFF

abundance: -
d_gene: -
j_gene: TRBJ1-5
v_gene: TRBV28
CDR3nt: TGTGCCAGCAGAGAGGGACCATATAGCAATCAGCCCCAGCATTTT
CDR3aa: CASREGPYSNQPQHF

abundance: -
d_gene: TRBD1
j_gene: TRBJ1-1
v_gene: TRBV7-9
CDR3nt: TGTGCCAGCAGCTCCACAGGGGCGAGTGAAGCTTTCTTT
CDR3aa: CASSSTGASEAFF

abundance: -
d_gene: TRBD1
j_gene: TRBJ2-7
v_gene: TRBV6-1
CDR3nt: TGTGCCAGCAGTGAAGGCTGGACAGGGGCCTACGAGCAGTACTTC
CDR3aa: CASSEGWTGAYEQYF

abundance: -
d_gene: -
j_gene: TRBJ1-5
v_gene: TRBV4-1
CDR3nt: TGCGCCAGCAGCCAGTCGGACAGATCAAATCAGCCCCAGCATTTT
CDR3aa: CASSQSDRSNQPQHF

abundance: few
d_gene: -
j_gene: TRBJ2-7
v_gene: TRBV4-3
CDR3nt: TGCGCCAGCAGCCAGAGGGGGGACCCCCTCTACGAGCAGTACTTC
CDR3aa: CASSQRGDPLYEQYF

abundance: -
d_gene: -
j_gene: TRBJ2-5
v_gene: TRBV7-4
CDR3nt: TGTGCCAGCAGCTTAGAAGGGGAGGAAGTTTTCGCAGGGGGAGAGACCCAGTACTTC
CDR3aa: CASSLEGEEVFAGGETQYF

abundance: -
d_gene: -
j_gene: TRBJ1-2
v_gene: TRBV3-1
CDR3nt: TGTGCCAGCAGCCAAGATATTATAAACTATGGCTACACCTTC
CDR3aa: CASSQDIINYGYTF

abundance: -
d_gene: -
j_gene: TRBJ2-3
v_gene: TRBV5-6
CDR3nt: TGTGCCAGCAGCTTGGGTGGCTACACAGATACGCAGTATTTT
CDR3aa: CASSLGGYTDTQYF

abundance: -
d_gene: -
j_gene: TRBJ1-2
v_gene: TRBV4-1
CDR3nt: TGCGCCAGCAGCCACCAGGCGGACGGCTACACCTTC
CDR3aa: CASSHQADGYTF

abundance: -
d_gene: -
j_gene: TRBJ1-1
v_gene: TRBV10-3
CDR3nt: TGTGCCATCAGGCCATCCATGAACACTGAAGCTTTCTTT
CDR3aa: CAIRPSMNTEAFF

abundance: -
d_gene: -
j_gene: TRBJ2-3
v_gene: TRBV7-6
CDR3nt: TGTGCCAGCAGCTTAGAAGTGTTCTTGGACAGAAGTAACACAGATACGCAGTATTTT
CDR3aa: CASSLEVFLDRSNTDTQYF

abundance: -
d_gene: -
j_gene: TRBJ1-2
v_gene: TRBV6-2/TRBV6-3
CDR3nt: TGTGCCAGCAGTTACTCTTTCCGGGACGCCCTGGATGGCTACACCTTC
CDR3aa: CASSYSFRDALDGYTF

abundance: few
d_gene: -
j_gene: TRBJ1-2
v_gene: TRBV19
CDR3nt: TGTGCCAGTAGTATGAGGCCCTATGGCTACACCTTC
CDR3aa: CASSMRPYGYTF

abundance: -
d_gene: -
j_gene: TRBJ2-3
v_gene: TRBV6-1
CDR3nt: TGTGCCAGCAGGATCTCTCCGGGGGGCACAGATACGCAGTATTTT
CDR3aa: CASRISPGGTDTQYF

abundance: -
d_gene: TRBD1
j_gene: TRBJ2-2
v_gene: TRBV28
CDR3nt: TGTGCCAGCAGTTTATACAGGGGGCTAACCGGGGAGCTGTTTTTT
CDR3aa: CASSLYRGLTGELFF

abundance: -
d_gene: -
j_gene: TRBJ2-7
v_gene: TRBV7-9
CDR3nt: TGTGCCAGCAGGTCTACCGGGACACTCTCCTACGAGCAGTACTTC
CDR3aa: CASRSTGTLSYEQYF

abundance: few
d_gene: -
j_gene: TRBJ2-4
v_gene: TRBV20-1
CDR3nt: TGCAGTGCTAGAGAGCGGGACGACAAAAACATTCAGTACTTC
CDR3aa: CSARERDDKNIQYF

abundance: -
d_gene: -
j_gene: TRBJ1-1
v_gene: TRBV7-9
CDR3nt: TGTGCCAGCAGTTTAGGGTACTCTGAAGCTTTCTTT
CDR3aa: CASSLGYSEAFF

abundance: -
d_gene: TRBD2
j_gene: TRBJ2-7
v_gene: TRBV28
CDR3nt: TGTGCCAGCAGAACTAGCGGGGGGTCTCCCTACGAGCAGTACTTC
CDR3aa: CASRTSGGSPYEQYF

abundance: few
d_gene: TRBD1
j_gene: TRBJ1-4
v_gene: TRBV7-8
CDR3nt: TGTGCCAGCAGCAATCCACGACAGGGGTCTTCAACTAATGAAAAACTGTTTTTT
CDR3aa: CASSNPRQGSSTNEKLFF

abundance: -
d_gene: TRBD1
j_gene: TRBJ1-2
v_gene: TRBV27
CDR3nt: TGTGCCAGCAGTTTAGAGGGGGCAAAAGATGGCTACACCTTC
CDR3aa: CASSLEGAKDGYTF

abundance: few
d_gene: TRBD1
j_gene: TRBJ2-5
v_gene: TRBV5-5
CDR3nt: TGTGCCAGCAGCTTTGCGGACAGGGGTTCGGAGACCCAGTACTTC
CDR3aa: CASSFADRGSETQYF

abundance: few
d_gene: TRBD1
j_gene: TRBJ1-3
v_gene: TRBV12-3/TRBV12-4
CDR3nt: TGTGCCAGCAGTTTTGGGGACAGAGCCTGGTTTGGGGACACCATATATTTT
CDR3aa: CASSFGDRAWFGDTIYF

abundance: many
d_gene: -
j_gene: TRBJ2-7
v_gene: TRBV27
CDR3nt: TGTGCCAGCAGTTTAAATAGGGGTTACGAGCAGTACTTC
CDR3aa: CASSLNRGYEQYF

abundance: -
d_gene: -
j_gene: TRBJ2-3
v_gene: TRBV11-2
CDR3nt: TGTGCCAGCAGCTTAGGTATAACCGGCCCAGATACGCAGTATTTT
CDR3aa: CASSLGITGPDTQYF

abundance: -
d_gene: -
j_gene: TRBJ1-4
v_gene: TRBV7-8
CDR3nt: TGTGCCAGCAGACGCAGGGCAAATGAAAAACTGTTTTTT
CDR3aa: CASRRRANEKLFF

abundance: -
d_gene: -
j_gene: TRBJ1-5
v_gene: TRBV2
CDR3nt: TGTGCCAGCAGTGAAGAGCGTGGGAGGATGGGCTATAGCAATCAGCCCCAGCATTTT
CDR3aa: CASSEERGRMGYSNQPQHF

abundance: few
d_gene: TRBD2
j_gene: TRBJ2-5
v_gene: TRBV7-2
CDR3nt: TGTGCCAGCATAAGCTCGGGGGGAGGAGAGACCCAGTACTTC
CDR3aa: CASISSGGGETQYF

abundance: -
d_gene: TRBD1
j_gene: TRBJ1-6
v_gene: TRBV12-3/TRBV12-4
CDR3nt: TGTGCCAGCAGTTTAGCGGGACAGGGCCATTCACCCCTCCACTTT
CDR3aa: CASSLAGQGHSPLHF

abundance: few
d_gene: -
j_gene: TRBJ2-5
v_gene: TRBV7-3
CDR3nt: TGTGCCAGCAGCTTATCCGGGCAGGGGAAAGAGACCCAGTACTTC
CDR3aa: CASSLSGQGKETQYF

abundance: few
d_gene: -
j_gene: TRBJ2-1
v_gene: TRBV7-3
CDR3nt: TGTGCCAGCAGCTTAAAGGCGGGGGCCAATGAGCAGTTCTTC
CDR3aa: CASSLKAGANEQFF

abundance: -
d_gene: -
j_gene: TRBJ2-3
v_gene: TRBV7-9
CDR3nt: TGTGCCAGCAGCTTATCACTAACGGGGGCTTATTTTTTAGTCCATACGCAGTATTTT
CDR3aa: CASSLSLTGAYFLVHTQYF

abundance: few
d_gene: -
j_gene: TRBJ1-4
v_gene: TRBV7-9
CDR3nt: TGTGCCAGCAGCGCCTCTGCAACTAATGAAAAACTGTTTTTT
CDR3aa: CASSASATNEKLFF

abundance: medium-sized
d_gene: TRBD2
j_gene: TRBJ2-7
v_gene: TRBV5-5
CDR3nt: TGTGCCAGCCGATTGGCGGGGGATTACGAGCAGTACTTC
CDR3aa: CASRLAGDYEQYF

abundance: few
d_gene: TRBD1
j_gene: TRBJ1-1
v_gene: TRBV5-6
CDR3nt: TGTGCCAGCAGGGAACAGGGGAAAGTGAACACTGAAGCTTTCTTT
CDR3aa: CASREQGKVNTEAFF

abundance: -
d_gene: TRBD1
j_gene: TRBJ2-7
v_gene: TRBV20-1
CDR3nt: TGCAGTGCTAGAGACAGGGGGCGCTTCTACGAGCAGTACTTC
CDR3aa: CSARDRGRFYEQYF

abundance: -
d_gene: -
j_gene: TRBJ2-2
v_gene: TRBV11-3
CDR3nt: TGTGCCAGCAGCTTAGATCTGACAGGCGAAGGCACCGGGGAGCTGTTTTTT
CDR3aa: CASSLDLTGEGTGELFF

abundance: few
d_gene: TRBD2
j_gene: TRBJ2-3
v_gene: TRBV7-6
CDR3nt: TGTGCCAGCAGCTTAGTTTGGGGGGGGAGCACAGATACGCAGTATTTT
CDR3aa: CASSLVWGGSTDTQYF

abundance: -
d_gene: -
j_gene: TRBJ2-2
v_gene: TRBV4-1
CDR3nt: TGCGCCAGCAGCCAAGCGACCTTGGACACCGGGGAGCTGTTTTTT
CDR3aa: CASSQATLDTGELFF

abundance: -
d_gene: -
j_gene: TRBJ1-3
v_gene: TRBV7-8
CDR3nt: TGTGCCAGCAGCTTAGGGGGGAGCGGAAACACCATATATTTT
CDR3aa: CASSLGGSGNTIYF

abundance: -
d_gene: -
j_gene: TRBJ1-1
v_gene: TRBV15
CDR3nt: TGTGCCACCAGCAGAGACGACAGCGGCACTGAAGCTTTCTTT
CDR3aa: CATSRDDSGTEAFF

abundance: -
d_gene: -
j_gene: TRBJ1-1
v_gene: TRBV27
CDR3nt: TGTGCCAGCAGTTTAATGGGGGGCGGGACTGAAGCTTTCTTT
CDR3aa: CASSLMGGGTEAFF

abundance: -
d_gene: -
j_gene: TRBJ1-1
v_gene: TRBV5-1
CDR3nt: TGCGCCAGCAGCTTGGCTTGGGGAGGTAGTACTGAAGCTTTCTTT
CDR3aa: CASSLAWGGSTEAFF

abundance: -
d_gene: TRBD1
j_gene: TRBJ1-5
v_gene: TRBV7-9
CDR3nt: TGTGCCAGCAGTTTTGGACAGGGAGATCAGCCCCAGCATTTT
CDR3aa: CASSFGQGDQPQHF